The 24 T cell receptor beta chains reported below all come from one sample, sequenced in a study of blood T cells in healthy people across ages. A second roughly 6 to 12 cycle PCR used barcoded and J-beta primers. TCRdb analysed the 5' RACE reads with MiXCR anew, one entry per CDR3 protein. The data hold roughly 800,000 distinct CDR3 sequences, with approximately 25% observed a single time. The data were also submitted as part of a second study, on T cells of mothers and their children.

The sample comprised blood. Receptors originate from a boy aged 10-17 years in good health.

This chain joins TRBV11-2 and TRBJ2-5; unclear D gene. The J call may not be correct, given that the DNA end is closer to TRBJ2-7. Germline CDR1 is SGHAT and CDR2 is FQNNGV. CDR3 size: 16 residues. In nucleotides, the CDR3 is TGTGCCAGCAGCTTATCCTTAGATCCCAGCTCCTACGAGCAGTACTTC. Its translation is CASSLSLDPSSYEQYF.

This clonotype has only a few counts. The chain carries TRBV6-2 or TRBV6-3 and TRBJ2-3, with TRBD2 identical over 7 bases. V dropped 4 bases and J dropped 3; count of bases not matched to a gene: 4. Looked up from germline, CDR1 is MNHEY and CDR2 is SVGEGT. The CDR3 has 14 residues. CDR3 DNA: TGTGCCAGCAGTTCAAGCGGGGAAACAGATACGCAGTATTTT. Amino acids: CASSSSGETDTQYF.

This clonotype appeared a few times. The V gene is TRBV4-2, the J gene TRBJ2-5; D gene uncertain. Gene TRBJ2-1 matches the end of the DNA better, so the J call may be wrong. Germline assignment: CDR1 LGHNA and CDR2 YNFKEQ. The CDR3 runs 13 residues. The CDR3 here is CASSQALYNEQFF. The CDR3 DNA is TGTGCCAGCAGCCAAGCACTGTACAATGAGCAGTTCTTC.

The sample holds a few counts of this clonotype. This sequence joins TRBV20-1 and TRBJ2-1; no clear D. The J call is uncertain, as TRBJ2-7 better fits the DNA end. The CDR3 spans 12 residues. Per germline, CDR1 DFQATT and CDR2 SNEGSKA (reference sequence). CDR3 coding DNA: TGCAGTGCTAGAGGACACCTCTACGAGCAGTACTTC. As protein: CSARGHLYEQYF.

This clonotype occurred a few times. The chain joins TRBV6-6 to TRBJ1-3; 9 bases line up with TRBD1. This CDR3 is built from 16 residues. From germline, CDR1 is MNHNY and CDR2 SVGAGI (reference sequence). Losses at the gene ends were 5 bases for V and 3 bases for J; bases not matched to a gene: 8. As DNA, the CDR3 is TGTGCCAGCAGTACCCTGGACAGGGGCATTGGAAACACCATATATTTT. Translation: CASSTLDRGIGNTIYF.

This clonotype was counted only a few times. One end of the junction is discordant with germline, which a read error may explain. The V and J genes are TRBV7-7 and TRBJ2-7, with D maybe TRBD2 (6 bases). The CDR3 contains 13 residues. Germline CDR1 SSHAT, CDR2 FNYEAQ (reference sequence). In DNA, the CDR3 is TGTGCTAGCAGCCGAGAAGCGGGCGGCGAGCAGTACTTC. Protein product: CASSREAGGEQYF.

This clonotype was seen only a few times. The CDR3 here is CASSPMGLAEETQYF. In nucleotides, the CDR3 is TGTGCCAGCAGTCCCATGGGACTAGCAGAAGAGACCCAGTACTTC. The chain is built from TRBV7-3 and TRBJ2-5, with 9 bases that match TRBD2. Unmatched junction bases numbered 8, after V lost 6 bases and J lost 3 bases. CDR1 is SGHTA, CDR2 FQGTGA, per germline. This CDR3 region has 15 residues.

The CDR3 loop reads CASSEKSTYGYTF. The CDR3, as DNA: TGTGCCAGCAGTGAAAAATCCACATATGGCTACACCTTC. The chain couples TRBV27 to TRBJ1-2; D gene ambiguous. The CDR3 runs 13 residues. Trimming left V 5 bases short and J 5 bases short, with 12 bases between. Germline loops: CDR1 MNHEY, CDR2 SMNVEV (reference sequence).

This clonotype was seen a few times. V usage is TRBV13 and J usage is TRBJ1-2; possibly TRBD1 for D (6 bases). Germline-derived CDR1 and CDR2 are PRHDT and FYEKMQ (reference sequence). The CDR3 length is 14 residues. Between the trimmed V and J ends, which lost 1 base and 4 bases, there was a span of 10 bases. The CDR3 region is CASSLDGGGYGYTF. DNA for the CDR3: TGTGCCAGCAGCTTAGATGGGGGCGGCTATGGCTACACCTTC.

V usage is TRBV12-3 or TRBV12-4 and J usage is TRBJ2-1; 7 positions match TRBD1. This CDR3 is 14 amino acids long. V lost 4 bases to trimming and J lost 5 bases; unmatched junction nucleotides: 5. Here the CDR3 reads CASSYDRVDNEQFF. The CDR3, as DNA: TGTGCCAGCAGTTACGACAGGGTCGACAATGAGCAGTTCTTC.

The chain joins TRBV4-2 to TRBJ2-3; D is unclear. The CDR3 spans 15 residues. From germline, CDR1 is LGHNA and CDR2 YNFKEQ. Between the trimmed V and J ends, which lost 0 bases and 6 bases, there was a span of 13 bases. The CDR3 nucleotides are TGTGCCAGCAGCCAAGAGGGATCGGAGACCGATACGCAGTATTTT. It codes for CASSQEGSETDTQYF.

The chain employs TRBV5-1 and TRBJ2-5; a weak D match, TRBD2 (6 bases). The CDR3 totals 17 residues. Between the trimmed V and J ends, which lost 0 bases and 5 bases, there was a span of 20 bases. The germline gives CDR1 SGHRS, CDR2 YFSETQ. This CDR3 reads CASSLAASATLGETQYF. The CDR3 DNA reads TGCGCCAGCAGCTTGGCCGCTAGCGCAACCTTAGGGGAGACCCAGTACTTC.

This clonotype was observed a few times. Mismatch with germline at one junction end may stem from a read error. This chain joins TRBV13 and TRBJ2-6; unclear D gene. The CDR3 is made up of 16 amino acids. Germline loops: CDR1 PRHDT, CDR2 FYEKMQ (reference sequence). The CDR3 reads CACSLVGPSGANVLTF. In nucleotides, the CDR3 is TGTGCCTGCAGCTTAGTTGGTCCCTCTGGGGCCAACGTCCTGACTTTC.

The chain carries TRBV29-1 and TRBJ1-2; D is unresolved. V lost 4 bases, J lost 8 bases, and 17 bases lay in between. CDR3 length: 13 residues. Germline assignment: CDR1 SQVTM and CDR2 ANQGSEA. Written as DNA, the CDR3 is TGCAGCGTTGGAAACGAAGCACTGGGAGGCTACACCTTC. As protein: CSVGNEALGGYTF.

Here the CDR3 reads CASSQYPTSTNEQFF. The CDR3 coding sequence is TGCGCCAGCAGCCAATACCCGACTAGTACGAATGAGCAGTTCTTC. J is TRBJ2-5 and V is TRBV4-3; D may be TRBD2 (6 bases). Matching the DNA end better, TRBJ2-1 makes the J call doubtful. This CDR3 has 15 residues. Germline values: CDR1 LGHNA, CDR2 YSLEER.

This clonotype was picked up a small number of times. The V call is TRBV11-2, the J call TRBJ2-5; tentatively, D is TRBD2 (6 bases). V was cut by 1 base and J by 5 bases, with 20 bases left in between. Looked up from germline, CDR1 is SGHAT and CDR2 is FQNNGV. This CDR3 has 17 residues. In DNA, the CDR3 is TGTGCCAGCAGCTTAGTTTTTGGTCAGGAGGAGGGCGAGACCCAGTACTTC. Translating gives CASSLVFGQEEGETQYF.

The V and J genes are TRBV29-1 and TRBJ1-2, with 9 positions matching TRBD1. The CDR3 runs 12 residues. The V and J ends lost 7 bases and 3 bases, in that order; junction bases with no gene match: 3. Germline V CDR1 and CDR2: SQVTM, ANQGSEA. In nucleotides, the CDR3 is TGCAGCGACACAGGGGGCCACTATGGCTACACCTTC. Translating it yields CSDTGGHYGYTF.

The CDR3 DNA reads TGCAGCGTTTCGGCTGAGACCCAGTACTTC. Protein: CSVSAETQYF. The V and J genes are TRBV29-1 and TRBJ2-5; D not certain. This CDR3 has 10 residues. V lost 5 bases and J lost 5, with 6 bases in between. Germline V lookup: CDR1 SQVTM, CDR2 ANQGSEA.

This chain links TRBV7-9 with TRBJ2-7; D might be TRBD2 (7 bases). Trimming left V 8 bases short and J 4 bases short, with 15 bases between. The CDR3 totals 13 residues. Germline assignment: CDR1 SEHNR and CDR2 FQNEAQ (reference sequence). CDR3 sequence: CASDSQGGYEQYF. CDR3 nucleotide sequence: TGTGCCAGCGACTCACAGGGAGGGTACGAGCAGTACTTC.

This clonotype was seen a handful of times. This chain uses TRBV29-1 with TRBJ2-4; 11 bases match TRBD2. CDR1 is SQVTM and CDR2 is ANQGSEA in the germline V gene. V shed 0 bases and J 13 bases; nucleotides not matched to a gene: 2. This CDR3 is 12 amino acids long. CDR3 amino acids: CSVEELAGEQYF. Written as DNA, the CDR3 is TGCAGCGTTGAAGAACTAGCGGGGGAGCAGTACTTC.

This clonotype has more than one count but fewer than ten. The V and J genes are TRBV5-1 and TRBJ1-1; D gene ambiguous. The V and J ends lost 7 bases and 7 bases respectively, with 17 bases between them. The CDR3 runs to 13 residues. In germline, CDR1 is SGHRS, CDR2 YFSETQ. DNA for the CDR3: TGCGCCAGCTACCTTCCCTCGGGCAGTGAAGCTTTCTTT. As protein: CASYLPSGSEAFF.

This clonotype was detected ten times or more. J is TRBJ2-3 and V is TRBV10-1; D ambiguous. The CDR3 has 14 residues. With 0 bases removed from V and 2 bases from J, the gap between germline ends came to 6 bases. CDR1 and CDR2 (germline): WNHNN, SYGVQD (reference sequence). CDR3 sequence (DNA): TGCGCCAGCAGTGAGTCCGTCTACACAGATACGCAGTATTTT. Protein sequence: CASSESVYTDTQYF.

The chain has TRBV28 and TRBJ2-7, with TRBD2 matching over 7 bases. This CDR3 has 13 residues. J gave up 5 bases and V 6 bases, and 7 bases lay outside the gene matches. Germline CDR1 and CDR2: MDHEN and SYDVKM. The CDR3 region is CASRGGLVHEQYF. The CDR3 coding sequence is TGTGCCAGCAGGGGAGGACTAGTCCACGAGCAGTACTTC.

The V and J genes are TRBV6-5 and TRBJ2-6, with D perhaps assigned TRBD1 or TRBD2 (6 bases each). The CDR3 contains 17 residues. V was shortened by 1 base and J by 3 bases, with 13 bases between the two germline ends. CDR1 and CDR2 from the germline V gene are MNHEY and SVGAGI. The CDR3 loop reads CASSYLRGQGGANVLTF. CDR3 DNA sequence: TGTGCCAGCAGTTACTTACGGGGGCAAGGTGGGGCCAACGTCCTGACTTTC.